The T cell receptor beta chain under discussion was sequenced for a study of blood T cell repertoires in COVID-19. Study at large: Italy, Spain and the United States were the sources of the convalescent and acute COVID-19 samples. T cells, B-cell-depleted T cells, or PBMCs provided the cDNA or gDNA that served as material.

In the original processing: Estimation of nucleated cell counts was performed using reference gene primer amplification. This table comes from immunoSEQ multiplex PCR, and its TCRdb copy is limited to in-frame clones, with some not included. The D gene and trimming were derived from the DNA, and the V and J assignments and clone size from that table. The sample consists of some 100,000 clones, around nine tenths of them appearing once. This CDR3 spans 13 amino acids. CDR1 MNHEY and CDR2 SVGAGI come from the germline V gene. Trimming left V 1 base short and J 8 bases short, with 11 bases between. The sample consisted of peripheral blood. The chain recombines TRBV6-5 with TRBJ1-2; perhaps TRBD1 as D (6 bases). This TCR was sampled from a man between 65 and 85 years old with acute or convalescent COVID-19. CDR3 sequence: CASSYLTGSGYTF. Here the CDR3 DNA reads TGTGCCAGCAGTTACTTAACAGGGAGCGGCTACACCTTC.